This is a list of T cell receptor beta chains from one sample in a study of blood T cell repertoires in COVID-19. Profiled with immunoSEQ multiplex PCR; TCRdb holds only in-frame clones, not every one. This table holds roughly 230,000 clones, around 82% found once. Sequences were obtained from peripheral blood. These receptors all come from a man aged 40-49 years with active or convalescent COVID-19. Both conserved end residues are trimmed from each CDR3. Fields, in order: V gene, CDR3 protein.

V: TRBV4-1
CDR3: ASSPGLAYNEQF

V: TRBV7-3
CDR3: ASSPDRGRTGELF

V: TRBV4-1
CDR3: ASSPGTGGGGSNQPQH

V: TRBV5-4
CDR3: ASSSHGRGTDTQY

V: TRBV19
CDR3: ASSIQDRGPQH

V: TRBV7-8
CDR3: ASSLTTGLYQPQH

V: TRBV5-1
CDR3: ASSLPGQAEAF

V: TRBV27
CDR3: ASKMTGGVGYT

V: TRBV27
CDR3: ASSRLLAGVIHEQY

V: TRBV19
CDR3: ASTGAGGLNTGELF

V: TRBV7-9
CDR3: ASSSPVNTEAF

V: TRBV6-5
CDR3: ASSSSQVSYEQY

V: TRBV21-1
CDR3: ASSARNQGSNQPQH

V: TRBV19
CDR3: ASTQGRENQPQH

V: TRBV6-5
CDR3: ASRRQAYNEQF

V: TRBV5-1
CDR3: ASSPQSLSGNTIY

V: TRBV19
CDR3: ASRSARPLPLH